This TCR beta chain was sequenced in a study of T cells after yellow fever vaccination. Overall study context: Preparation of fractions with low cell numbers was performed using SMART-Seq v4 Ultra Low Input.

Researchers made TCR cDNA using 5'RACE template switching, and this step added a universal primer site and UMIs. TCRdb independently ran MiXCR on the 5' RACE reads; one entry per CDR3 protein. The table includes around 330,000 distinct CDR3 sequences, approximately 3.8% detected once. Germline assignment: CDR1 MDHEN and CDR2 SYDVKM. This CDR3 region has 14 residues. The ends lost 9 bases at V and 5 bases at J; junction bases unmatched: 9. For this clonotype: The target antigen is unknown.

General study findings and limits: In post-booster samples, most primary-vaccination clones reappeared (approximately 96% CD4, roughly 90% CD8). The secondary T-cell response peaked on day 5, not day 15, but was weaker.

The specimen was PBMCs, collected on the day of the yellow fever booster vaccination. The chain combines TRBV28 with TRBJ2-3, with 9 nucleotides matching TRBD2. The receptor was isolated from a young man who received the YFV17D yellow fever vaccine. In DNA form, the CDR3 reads TGTGCCAGTCGCGGCGGGGGGGCGATAGATACGCAGTATTTT. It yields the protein CASRGGGAIDTQYF.